This entry describes one T cell receptor beta chain. This clonotype came up many times. What this receptor recognizes is not known. No per-base quality is available; no much larger clone lies one base away. This entry belongs to a study of T cells of healthy individuals (dated by TCRdb to the late 2010s). V ends up 4 bases short and J 8 bases short, with an unmatched junction base count of 6. CDR1 and CDR2, looked up from the germline V gene, are SNHLY and FYNNEI. Its CDR3 holds 14 amino acids, cysteine through phenylalanine. Here the CDR3 DNA is all that survives: 42 bases in frame from base 1. Libraries were made using 5' RACE. Sequencing was carried out with an Illumina MiSeq. In-frame beta chains were kept once TCRdb had trimmed the public reads at Q25 with fastp and called clones with MiXCR. Identical CDR3 protein sequences are pooled into one entry, listed with their most common genes and DNA. This sample holds some 41,000 distinct CDR3 sequences; roughly 4.3% were observed only once. The leading ten clones occupy about 10% of the sample.

The rearrangement joined TRBV2 to TRBJ2-1, with TRBD1 identical over 9 junction bases. This clonotype was obtained from a human donor in good health. CDR3 region: CASSGDRVRDEQFF. The DNA sequence is as follows: TGTGCCAGCAGTGGGGACAGGGTGAGGGATGAGCAGTTCTTC. This CDR3, with the reference TRBV2 and TRBJ2-1 proteins standing in past its ends, gives the full variable domain EPEVTQTPSHQVTQMGQEVILRCVPISNHLYFYWYRQILGQKVEFLVSFYNNEISEKSEIFDDQFSVERPDGSNFTLKIRSTKLEDSAMYFCASSGDRVRDEQFFGPGTRLTVL.